This T cell receptor (beta chain) is from a study of blood T cell repertoires in COVID-19. The overall study: Both acute and convalescent COVID-19 samples were obtained from the United States, Italy and Spain.

The authors' processing: Amplification from reference gene primers served as the basis for estimated nucleated cell counts. Produced via immunoSEQ multiplex PCR; TCRdb's table is partial and in-frame only. V and J calls and clone size come straight from that table; D and trimming were deduced from the DNA. The table has around 350,000 clones, approximately 86% seen once; the top ten hold about 2.9%. From germline, CDR1 is LGHNT and CDR2 FRNRAP. After removal of 5 bases from V and 7 bases from J, the junction contained 10 bases not matched to a gene. CDR3 length: 15 amino acids. The J gene is TRBJ1-2, the V gene TRBV12-5; 10 bases fit TRBD1. Sample: peripheral blood. The TCR originated in a human donor in a cohort sampled during active COVID-19. The CDR3 loop reads CASGTSLGTGAGYTF. The CDR3, as DNA: TGTGCTAGTGGTACCTCCCTCGGGACAGGGGCTGGCTACACCTTC.